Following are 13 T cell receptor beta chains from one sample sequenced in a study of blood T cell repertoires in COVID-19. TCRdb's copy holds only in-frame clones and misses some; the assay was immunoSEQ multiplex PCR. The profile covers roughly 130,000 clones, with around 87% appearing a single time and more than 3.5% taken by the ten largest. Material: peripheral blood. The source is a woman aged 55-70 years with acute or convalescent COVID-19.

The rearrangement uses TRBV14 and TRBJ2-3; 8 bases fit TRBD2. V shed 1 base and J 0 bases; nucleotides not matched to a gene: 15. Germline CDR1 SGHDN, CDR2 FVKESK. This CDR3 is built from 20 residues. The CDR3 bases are TGTGCCAGCAGCCAAGCGTCAAACTTTAGCGGGATTGAAAGCACAGATACGCAGTATTTT. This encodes CASSQASNFSGIESTDTQYF. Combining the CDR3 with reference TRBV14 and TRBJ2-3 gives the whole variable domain EAGVTQFPSHSVIEKGQTVTLRCDPISGHDNLYWYRRVMGKEIKFLLHFVKESKQDESGMPNNRFLAERTGGTYSTLKVQPAELEDSGVYFCASSQASNFSGIESTDTQYFGPGTRLTVL.

The DNA for the CDR3 is TGTGCCAGCAGTGAGCTACAGGGGATTGGTGGCTACACCTTC. Its translation is CASSELQGIGGYTF. The chain has TRBV6-1 and TRBJ1-2; 7 positions match TRBD1. Per germline, CDR1 MNHNS and CDR2 SASEGT. The CDR3 runs to 14 residues. Trimming took 3 bases from V and 7 from J; bases not matched to a gene: 8.

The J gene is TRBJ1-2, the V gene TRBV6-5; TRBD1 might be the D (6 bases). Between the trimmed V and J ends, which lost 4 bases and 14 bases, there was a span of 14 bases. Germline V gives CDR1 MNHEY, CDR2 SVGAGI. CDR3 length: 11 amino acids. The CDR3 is CASSSQGQKTF. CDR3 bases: TGTGCCAGCAGTTCACAGGGCCAGAAAACCTTC.

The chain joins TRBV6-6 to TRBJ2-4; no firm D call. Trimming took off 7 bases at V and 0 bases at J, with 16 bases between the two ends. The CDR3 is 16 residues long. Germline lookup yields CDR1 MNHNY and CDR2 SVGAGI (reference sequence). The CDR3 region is CASKPPVTLAKNIQYF. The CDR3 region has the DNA TGTGCCAGCAAACCCCCGGTAACCCTAGCCAAAAACATTCAGTACTTC.

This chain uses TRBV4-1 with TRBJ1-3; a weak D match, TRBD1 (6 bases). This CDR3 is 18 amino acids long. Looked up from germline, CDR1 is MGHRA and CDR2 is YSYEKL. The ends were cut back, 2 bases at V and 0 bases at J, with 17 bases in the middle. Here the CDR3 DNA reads TGCGCCAGCAGCCAACTCTTACAGGGACGGGGCTCTGGAAACACCATATATTTT. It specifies CASSQLLQGRGSGNTIYF.

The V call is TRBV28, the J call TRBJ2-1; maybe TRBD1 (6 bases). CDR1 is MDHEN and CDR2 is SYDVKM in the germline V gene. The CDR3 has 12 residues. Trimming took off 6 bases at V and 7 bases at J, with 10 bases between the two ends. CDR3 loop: CASRSTGNEQFF. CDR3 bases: TGTGCCAGCAGAAGTACAGGGAATGAGCAGTTCTTC.

CDR3 residues: CASRATGHGDYGYTF. The CDR3 DNA is TGTGCCAGCAGGGCAACAGGGCATGGGGACTATGGCTACACCTTC. The rearrangement uses TRBV27 and TRBJ1-2, with D possibly being TRBD1 (6 bases). With 6 bases removed from V and 3 bases from J, the gap between germline ends came to 17 bases. Germline-derived CDR1 and CDR2 are MNHEY and SMNVEV (reference sequence). This CDR3 contains 15 residues.

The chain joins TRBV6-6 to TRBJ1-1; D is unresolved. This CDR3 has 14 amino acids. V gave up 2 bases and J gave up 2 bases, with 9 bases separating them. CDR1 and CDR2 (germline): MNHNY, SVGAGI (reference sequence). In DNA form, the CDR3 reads TGTGCCAGCAGTTACCCCGAGGGTAACACTGAAGCTTTCTTT. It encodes CASSYPEGNTEAFF.

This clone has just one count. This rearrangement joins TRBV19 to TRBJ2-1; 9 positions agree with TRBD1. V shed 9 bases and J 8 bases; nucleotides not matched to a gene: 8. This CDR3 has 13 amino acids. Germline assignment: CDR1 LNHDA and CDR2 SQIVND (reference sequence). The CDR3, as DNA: TGTGCCAGCGGAACAGGGGGCGCACATGAGCAGTTCTTC. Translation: CASGTGGAHEQFF.

CDR3 in amino acids: CASSPVADTGELFF. In DNA form, the CDR3 reads TGTGCCAGCTCACCAGTTGCGGACACCGGGGAGCTGTTTTTT. V usage is TRBV18 and J usage is TRBJ2-2; no reliable D call. Trimming removed 2 bases from V and 3 bases from J, with 7 bases in between. The length of the CDR3 is 14 residues. The germline V gene has CDR1 KGHSH and CDR2 LQKENI.

The DNA for the CDR3 is TGCAGCGTTGAAAGGAGGTGGGGGGAAGGGGAGACCCAGTACTTC. It encodes CSVERRWGEGETQYF. The V call is TRBV29-1, the J call TRBJ2-5, with D perhaps matching TRBD2 (6 bases). This CDR3 has 15 residues. Germline values: CDR1 SQVTM, CDR2 ANQGSEA. V dropped 2 bases and J dropped 5 bases, with 18 bases sitting between them.

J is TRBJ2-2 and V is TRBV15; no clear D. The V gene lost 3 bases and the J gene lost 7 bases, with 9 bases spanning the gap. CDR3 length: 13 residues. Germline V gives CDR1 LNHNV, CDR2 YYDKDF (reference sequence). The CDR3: CATSSSHGGELFF. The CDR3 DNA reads TGTGCCACCAGCAGTAGCCACGGCGGGGAGCTGTTTTTT.

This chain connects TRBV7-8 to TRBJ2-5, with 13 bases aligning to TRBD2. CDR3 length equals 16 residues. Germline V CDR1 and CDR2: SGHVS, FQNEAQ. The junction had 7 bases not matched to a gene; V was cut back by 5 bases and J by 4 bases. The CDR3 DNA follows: TGTGCCAGCAGCCCAGGACTAGCGGGAGTGGGAGAGACCCAGTACTTC. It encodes CASSPGLAGVGETQYF.